Following are 21 T cell receptor beta chains from one sample sequenced in a study of blood T cell repertoires in COVID-19. TCRdb's copy holds only in-frame clones and misses some; the assay was immunoSEQ multiplex PCR. The repertoire includes some 250,000 clones, about 90% of them detected once, and roughly 3% sits in the top ten. Sequenced sample: peripheral blood. Receptors originate from a young woman who had recovered from COVID-19.

This clone was observed a handful of times. This rearrangement joins TRBV4-2 to TRBJ1-1, with 8 bases lining up with TRBD1. CDR3 size: 19 residues. Trimming removed 0 bases from V and 1 base from J; junction bases left unmatched: 13. Germline CDR1 LGHNA, CDR2 YNFKEQ. Written as DNA, the CDR3 is TGTGCCAGCAGCCAAGAATCGTCCGGGACAGGCTACCGGAACACTGAAGCTTTCTTT. Amino acid sequence: CASSQESSGTGYRNTEAFF.

The chain combines TRBV29-1 with TRBJ2-2; tentatively, D is TRBD1 (6 bases). The CDR3 is made up of 13 amino acids. V was pared by 6 bases and J by 1 base, with 9 bases between. The germline CDR1 and CDR2 sequences are SQVTM and ANQGSEA. The CDR3 coding sequence is TGCAGCGTCGTGGGACAGAACACCGGGGAGCTGTTTTTT. Translation: CSVVGQNTGELFF.

V and J are TRBV14 and TRBJ2-7; TRBD1 matches 7 bases. The trim removed 4 bases at V and 1 base at J, leaving 16 bases unmatched. This CDR3 comprises 18 residues. Germline V CDR1 and CDR2: SGHDN, FVKESK. CDR3 residues: CASSPTDRRLRHSYEQYF. The CDR3, as DNA: TGTGCCAGCAGCCCAACGGACAGGCGTCTCCGACATTCCTACGAGCAGTACTTC.

The rearrangement links TRBV4-1 to TRBJ2-7, with 7 bases aligning to TRBD1. Germline V gene lookup returns CDR1 MGHRA and CDR2 YSYEKL. Trimming took 4 bases from V and 7 from J; bases not matched to a gene: 16. The length of the CDR3 is 16 residues. The CDR3, as DNA: TGCGCCAGCAGCCTACAAACAACTGACAGGGTAGGAGAGCAGTACTTC. Amino acid sequence: CASSLQTTDRVGEQYF.

The chain has TRBV2 and TRBJ2-1; D not certain. In germline, CDR1 is SNHLY, CDR2 FYNNEI. The CDR3 has 13 residues. V was pared by 6 bases and J by 1 base, with 7 bases between. In nucleotides, the CDR3 is TGTGCCAGCAGACAAGTATCCTACAATGAGCAGTTCTTC. Encoded protein: CASRQVSYNEQFF.

The rearrangement joins TRBV3-1 (or the pseudogene TRBV3-2) to TRBJ2-3; possibly TRBD2 for D (5 bases). The length of the CDR3 is 14 residues. Trimming took off 6 bases at V and 2 bases at J, with 12 bases between the two ends. CDR1 LGHDT and CDR2 YNNKEL come from the germline V gene (reference sequence). In DNA form, the CDR3 reads TGTGCCAGCAGTCCCCCGGGGATCACAGATACGCAGTATTTT. This encodes CASSPPGITDTQYF.

This clone was picked up one time. This chain links TRBV9 with TRBJ2-7; tentatively, D is TRBD1 (5 bases). V was cut by 1 base and J by 2 bases, with 10 bases left in between. The V gene's germline CDR1 is SGDLS and CDR2 YYNGEE. The CDR3 totals 14 residues. CDR3 region: CASSVTTDTYEQYF. CDR3 DNA: TGTGCCAGCAGCGTAACGACAGACACCTACGAGCAGTACTTC. The full variable domain, in which reference TRBV9 and TRBJ2-7 provide the parts outside the CDR3, is DSGVTQTPKHLITATGQRVTLRCSPRSGDLSVYWYQQSLDQGLQFLIQYYNGEERAKGNILERFSAQQFPDLHSELNLSSLELGDSALYFCASSVTTDTYEQYFGPGTRLTVT.

The chain is built from TRBV4-3 and TRBJ1-2, with D hard to call. V lost 1 base, J lost 0 bases, and 6 bases lay in between. This CDR3 has 14 amino acids. The germline V gene has CDR1 LGHNA and CDR2 YSLEER. The CDR3 sequence: CASSQGVANYGYTF. The CDR3 DNA reads TGCGCCAGCAGCCAAGGCGTTGCTAACTATGGCTACACCTTC.

In this sample, this clone turned up a few times. For the CDR3, the DNA is TGTGCCAGCTCACCACCGTCAGGGGGGAACTACGAGCAGTACTTC. It encodes CASSPPSGGNYEQYF. This sequence joins TRBV18 and TRBJ2-7; weak D call: TRBD1 (7 bases). This CDR3 region has 15 residues. Germline CDR1 reads KGHSH; CDR2 reads LQKENI. Trimming pared 0 bases from V and 3 bases from J, leaving 12 bases between.

The rearrangement uses TRBV10-3 and TRBJ2-5; D may be TRBD2 (5 bases). Germline-derived CDR1 and CDR2 are ENHRY and SYGVKD. The CDR3 spans 14 residues. V dropped 7 bases and J dropped 2 bases, with 14 bases sitting between them. Written as DNA, the CDR3 is TGTGCCATCAAGCTCCCCGGGGAGCAAGAGACCCAGTACTTC. Its protein product is CAIKLPGEQETQYF.

The chain employs TRBV6-1 and TRBJ1-6, with D hard to call. Trimming took off 2 bases at V and 7 bases at J, with 12 bases between the two ends. CDR3 length: 15 amino acids. CDR1 is MNHNS and CDR2 is SASEGT in the germline V gene. In DNA form, the CDR3 reads TGTGCCAGCAGTGAACGGCCCCCGGGAAATTCACCCCTCCACTTT. Protein product: CASSERPPGNSPLHF.

This sequence joins TRBV5-6 and TRBJ2-3, with TRBD2 identical over 8 bases. CDR1 SGHDT and CDR2 YYEEEE come from the germline V gene. V was clipped by 1 base and J by 1 base; unmatched bases: 2. The CDR3 runs 15 residues. CDR3 DNA sequence: TGTGCCAGCAGCTTGTGGCGGGGGGGCACAGATACGCAGTATTTT. This encodes CASSLWRGGTDTQYF.

The CDR3 DNA follows: TGCAGTGCTAGACAGGACGGGGAGCTGTTTTTT. It is translated as CSARQDGELFF. This rearrangement joins TRBV20-1 to TRBJ2-2; no clear D. V lost 2 bases and J lost 7, with 5 bases in between. The CDR3 runs to 11 residues. Germline V lookup: CDR1 DFQATT, CDR2 SNEGSKA (reference sequence).

Only one count was recorded for this clone. The gene calls are TRBV29-1 and TRBJ2-7, with TRBD1 matching over 8 bases. Germline CDR1 reads SQVTM; CDR2 reads ANQGSEA. The CDR3 runs to 14 residues. J lost 2 bases, V lost 3 bases, and 6 bases had no gene match. Written as DNA, the CDR3 is TGCAGCGTTGATTCGACAGGGGACCCCTACGAGCAGTACTTC. It specifies CSVDSTGDPYEQYF.

This chain connects TRBV5-1 to TRBJ1-2; D is perhaps TRBD1 (5 bases). Trimming removed 4 bases from V and 0 bases from J, with 10 bases in between. There are 14 residues in the CDR3. Germline CDR1 SGHRS, CDR2 YFSETQ. The CDR3: CASSGGQTNYGYTF. Here the CDR3 DNA reads TGCGCCAGCAGCGGCGGACAAACTAACTATGGCTACACCTTC.

This chain connects TRBV4-1 to TRBJ2-7, with TRBD2 matching over 11 bases. This CDR3 comprises 17 residues. In germline, CDR1 is MGHRA, CDR2 YSYEKL. The ends lost 0 bases at V and 4 bases at J; junction bases unmatched: 8. CDR3 residues: CASSQEMSLAGVYEQYF. The DNA for the CDR3 is TGCGCCAGCAGCCAAGAGATGTCACTAGCGGGGGTGTACGAGCAGTACTTC.

The V gene is TRBV5-6, the J gene TRBJ2-1; D is uncertain. The V gene's germline CDR1 is SGHDT and CDR2 YYEEEE. CDR3 length: 14 amino acids. V was cut by 0 bases and J by 3 bases, with 7 bases left in between. The CDR3 nucleotides read TGTGCCAGCAGCTTGGGGAGACTCTACAATGAGCAGTTCTTC. This gives the protein CASSLGRLYNEQFF. Using reference TRBV5-6 and TRBJ2-1 for the parts outside the CDR3, the full variable domain is DAGVTQSPTHLIKTRGQQVTLRCSPKSGHDTVSWYQQALGQGPQFIFQYYEEEERQRGNFPDRFSGHQFPNYSSELNVNALLLGDSALYLCASSLGRLYNEQFFGPGTRLTVL.

The chain recombines TRBV19 with TRBJ2-2; perhaps TRBD2 as D (5 bases). V was shortened by 0 bases and J by 5 bases, with 16 bases between the two germline ends. Germline-derived CDR1 and CDR2 are LNHDA and SQIVND (reference sequence). This CDR3 spans 17 amino acids. The CDR3 here is CASSIDGPGRFTGELFF. DNA of the CDR3: TGTGCCAGTAGTATAGATGGTCCGGGAAGGTTTACCGGGGAGCTGTTTTTT.

This rearrangement joins TRBV5-4 to TRBJ2-1, with D perhaps matching TRBD1 (6 bases). Germline CDR1 is SGHNT and CDR2 is YYREEE (reference sequence). The V end was cut by 5 bases, the J end by 8 bases, with 11 bases between. This CDR3 has 12 amino acids. The CDR3 DNA sequence: TGTGCCAGCAGACAACAGGGACATGAGCAGTTCTTC. Translating it yields CASRQQGHEQFF.

In the case of this clone: The same CDR3 arises from other DNA sequences in this sample as well. The chain employs TRBV5-1 and TRBJ2-5; no clear D gene. Per germline, CDR1 SGHRS and CDR2 YFSETQ. V dropped 5 bases and J dropped 2 bases, with 7 bases sitting between them. CDR3 size: 12 residues. In nucleotides, the CDR3 is TGCGCCAGCAGTTACAATCAAGAGACCCAGTACTTC. It specifies CASSYNQETQYF.

The J gene is TRBJ2-6, the V gene TRBV1; the tabulated D call, TRBD2, remains unverified against the DNA. TRBV1 is shown as a pseudogene. The length of the CDR3 is 18 residues. Written as DNA, the CDR3 is TGCACCAGCAGCCCTACTAGCGGGGGGGCTTCTGGGGCCAACGTCCTGACTTTC. Encoded protein: CTSSPTSGGASGANVLTF.